This record covers a single T cell receptor (beta chain). Antigen unknown. This entry belongs to a study of cytomegalovirus exposure and HLA in healthy donors. Broader study findings: Later findings reportedly placed an Asian-associated ancestry cluster below the 666-donor mean for N-insertions. Earlier analysis looked at TCR beta V segments, and most were productive about 87% or about 30% of the time. The authors enumerated 150 to 200 TCR beta chains as linked to cytomegalovirus. A later analysis found that most CMV-associated TCR beta chains appeared HLA-restricted.

This CDR3 is built from 12 residues. Germline values: CDR1 SQVTM, CDR2 ANQGSEA. V lost 3 bases to trimming and J lost 11 bases; unmatched junction nucleotides: 4. PCR involved 60 Vbeta and 13 Jbeta primers. Measured with immunoSEQ multiplex PCR; TCRdb has only the in-frame clones, and not every one. The sample consists of 50,000 or so clones, about three quarters of them appearing once. The chain recombines TRBV29-1 with TRBJ2-4; 10 bases are a match to TRBD2. The TCR was taken from a female donor in good health and CMV-seronegative. The specimen sequenced was PBMCs. The CDR3 loop is CSVEISGGFQYF. The CDR3, as DNA: TGCAGCGTTGAGATTAGCGGGGGGTTTCAGTACTTC.